The rows below give T cell receptor beta chains drawn from one sample of a study of regulatory T cells in long-lasting Graves disease. TCRdb reanalysed the multiplex PCR reads using MiXCR and keeps one entry per CDR3 protein. The sample holds a few hundred thousand distinct CDR3 sequences, roughly 25% seen once. Source: peripheral blood mononuclear cells (PBMCs), taken when the disease was refractory, from a patient treated with antithyroid drugs. Source of these receptors: a woman aged 40 to 50 with Graves disease. Each CDR3 is given with its conserved first and last residue. A D gene is named only where the DNA matches it firmly. The size of a clone is reported for some rows only, either as once, few or many, or as a class for expanded clones.

v_gene,abundance,d_gene,j_gene,CDR3aa,CDR3nt
TRBV5-5,few,TRBD2,TRBJ2-5,CASTGTSGSWQETQYF,TGTGCCAGCACCGGGACTAGCGGGAGTTGGCAAGAGACCCAGTACTTC
TRBV6-1,many,-,TRBJ1-4,CASSPKTPEKLFF,TGTGCCAGCTCCCCAAAAACACCGGAAAAACTGTTTTTT
TRBV11-2,few,TRBD2,TRBJ2-7,CASSSTREGYEQYF,TGTGCCAGCAGCTCTACTCGGGAGGGCTACGAGCAGTACTTC
TRBV5-1,few,-,TRBJ2-7,CASSPWPLSYEQYF,TGCGCCAGCAGCCCCTGGCCCCTCTCCTACGAGCAGTACTTC
TRBV11-2,-,-,TRBJ2-1,CASSPWGDANYNEQFF,TGTGCCAGCAGCCCCTGGGGGGACGCCAACTACAATGAGCAGTTCTTC
TRBV2,many,-,TRBJ2-5,CASSNVGQETQYF,TGTGCCAGCAGTAACGTAGGGCAAGAGACCCAGTACTTC
TRBV5-8,few,-,TRBJ1-1,CASSSRRGLDTEAFF,TGTGCCAGCAGCTCCCGGAGAGGGTTGGACACTGAAGCTTTCTTT
TRBV14,-,-,TRBJ1-3,CASSHSSRNTIYF,TGTGCCAGCAGCCACAGTTCACGGAACACCATATATTTT
TRBV28,many,-,TRBJ2-5,CASTLNRGGWSGTQYF,TGTGCCAGCACCCTTAACAGGGGAGGGTGGTCTGGGACCCAGTACTTC
TRBV27,-,-,TRBJ2-7,CASSVRPAGSYEQYF,TGTGCCAGCAGCGTACGTCCGGCAGGGTCCTACGAGCAGTACTTC
TRBV13,few,TRBD2,TRBJ2-5,CASSLGLGLAGDWQETQYF,TGTGCCAGCAGCTTAGGCCTGGGACTAGCGGGAGATTGGCAAGAGACCCAGTACTTC
TRBV12-3/TRBV12-4,-,-,TRBJ1-2,CASTSPGDGPNYGYTF,TGTGCCAGCACCTCACCTGGGGATGGGCCTAACTATGGCTACACCTTC
TRBV5-1,once,TRBD2,TRBJ2-3,CASSPRGTSGRRADTQYF,TGCGCCAGCAGCCCAAGGGGGACTAGCGGTCGGCGGGCAGATACGCAGTATTTT
TRBV2,-,-,TRBJ2-5,CASSVDGETQYF,TGTGCCAGCAGTGTTGATGGGGAGACCCAGTACTTC
TRBV7-8,many,-,TRBJ1-4,CASSLGQARIGEKLFF,TGTGCCAGCAGCTTGGGTCAGGCGAGGATAGGGGAAAAACTGTTTTTT
TRBV25-1,-,-,TRBJ1-2,CASSEGDGYTF,TGTGCCAGCAGTGAGGGAGATGGCTACACCTTC
TRBV5-1,-,TRBD2,TRBJ2-1,CASSFGTSFYNEQFF,TGCGCCAGCAGCTTTGGGACTAGCTTCTACAATGAGCAGTTCTTC
TRBV6-1,-,-,TRBJ2-1,CASSAGESLLYNEQFF,TGTGCCAGCAGTGCAGGGGAAAGTTTACTCTACAATGAGCAGTTCTTC
TRBV5-1,-,-,TRBJ2-7,CASSPGHISYEQYF,TGTGCCAGCAGCCCCGGACACATATCCTACGAGCAGTACTTC
TRBV20-1,few,-,TRBJ1-1,CSASFQDYTEAFF,TGCAGTGCTAGCTTCCAGGATTACACTGAAGCTTTCTTT
TRBV6-2/TRBV6-3,-,TRBD1,TRBJ1-1,CASSEVSGGGRAFF,TGTGCCAGCAGTGAAGTCTCAGGGGGGGGTCGAGCTTTCTTT
TRBV7-2,few,-,TRBJ2-7,CASSWLHAYEQYF,TGTGCCAGCAGCTGGCTACATGCCTACGAGCAGTACTTC
TRBV24-1,many,TRBD1,TRBJ2-5,CATSVGQGGPETQYF,TGTGCCACCAGTGTGGGACAGGGAGGCCCAGAGACCCAGTACTTC
TRBV20-1,many,TRBD2,TRBJ2-4,CSAPLSAGGDIQYF,TGCAGTGCTCCTCTGTCAGCGGGAGGGGACATTCAGTACTTC
TRBV15,few,TRBD2,TRBJ2-1,CATSRDAGEVNEQFF,TGTGCCACCAGCAGAGATGCGGGAGAGGTCAATGAGCAGTTCTTC
TRBV28,many,TRBD1,TRBJ1-4,CASSLYGTGGSLRSEKLFF,TGTGCCAGCAGTTTATATGGGACAGGGGGTTCATTAAGATCTGAAAAACTGTTTTTT
TRBV2,many,-,TRBJ1-5,CASSEGIDQPQHF,TGTGCCAGCAGTGAGGGGATCGATCAGCCCCAGCATTTT
TRBV28,many,-,TRBJ2-7,CASSFGGSSYEQYF,TGTGCCAGCAGTTTTGGAGGGAGCTCCTACGAGCAGTACTTC
TRBV29-1,few,-,TRBJ1-2,CSVEDPLYGYTF,TGCAGCGTTGAAGACCCCCTCTATGGCTACACCTTC
TRBV12-3/TRBV12-4,many,-,TRBJ1-2,CASSLAPGGYTF,TGTGCCAGCAGTTTAGCGCCGGGTGGCTACACCTTC
TRBV7-6,few,-,TRBJ1-6,CASSFSGVSPLHF,TGTGCCAGCAGCTTCTCCGGGGTTTCACCCCTCCACTTT
TRBV12-3/TRBV12-4,many,TRBD1,TRBJ1-1,CASSLALPTGQLEAFF,TGTGCCAGCAGTTTAGCCCTTCCGACAGGGCAGCTTGAAGCTTTCTTT
TRBV28,many,-,TRBJ2-7,CATGRIYEQYF,TGTGCGACGGGGCGGATCTACGAGCAGTACTTC